Given below is one T cell receptor beta chain in context. Its antigen remains unidentified. The sample is drawn from a study of PD-1 blockade in classical Hodgkin lymphoma. Overall study context: With a 2-week interval, patients received intravenous nivolumab at 3 mg/kg. General study findings and limits: CD4+ TCR diversity, unlike CD8+, climbed significantly by C4D1. The study reported lower baseline TCR diversity in newly diagnosed patients than in healthy donors. Complete responders entered with baseline diversity on par with newly diagnosed patients, the results showed.

Assay used: immunoSEQ multiplex PCR; TCRdb lists only in-frame clones, some missing. The table has about 58,000 clones, 85% to 95% seen once; the top ten hold 10%. Relapse after autologous stem cell transplantation occurred in every patient, and brentuximab vedotin exposure varied. Trimming stripped 1 base from V and 2 bases from J, with 9 bases between. This CDR3 has 14 amino acids. Germline V gene lookup returns CDR1 GTSNPN and CDR2 SVGIG (reference sequence). The source was peripheral blood mononuclear cells (PBMCs), collected before the second cycle of nivolumab. The TCR sequence derives from a human donor with classical Hodgkin lymphoma. V gene TRBV30 combines with J gene TRBJ1-3; D possibly corresponds to TRBD1 (5 bases). For the CDR3, the DNA is TGTGCCTGGAGTGAAGACAGAACTGGAAACACCATATATTTT. Translation: CAWSEDRTGNTIYF.